The 15 T cell receptor beta chains in this list originate from one sample, sequenced in a study of shared clonotypes between healthy human individuals. Sequencing was performed with immunoSEQ multiplex PCR; in TCRdb, only in-frame clones are kept and a portion is missing. The sample carries 1,400,000 or so clones, about 98.5% recorded once. The sample comprised naive CD4+ T cells sorted from blood. Subset meaning: CD45RA+ positively selected. The receptors come from a man aged 25 to 40 in good health.

This chain links TRBV11-1 with TRBJ1-1; no firm D call. The germline V gene encodes CDR1 SGHAT and CDR2 FQDESV (reference sequence). CDR3 length: 14 residues. Trimming stripped 5 bases from V and 3 bases from J, with 13 bases between. The CDR3 sequence: CASSHNIQDTEAFF. CDR3 DNA: TGTGCCAGCAGCCACAACATTCAGGACACTGAAGCTTTCTTT.

The J gene is TRBJ2-2, the V gene TRBV7-9, with TRBD2 matching over 7 bases. The CDR3 sequence is 15 residues long. J was trimmed by 1 base and V by 4 bases; bases with no gene match: 3. Germline lookup yields CDR1 SEHNR and CDR2 FQNEAQ (reference sequence). The CDR3 reads CASSSGLQNTGELFF. In nucleotides, the CDR3 is TGTGCCAGCAGCTCGGGACTACAGAACACCGGGGAGCTGTTTTTT.

The rearrangement links TRBV10-3 to TRBJ2-2, with D possibly matching TRBD2 (5 bases). Per the germline V gene, CDR1 is ENHRY and CDR2 is SYGVKD. Trimming pared 2 bases from V and 7 bases from J, leaving 17 bases between. This CDR3 region has 16 residues. The CDR3 DNA reads TGTGCCATCAGTGAGGTACCGGGAACACGGGTCGGGGAGCTGTTTTTT. Its translation: CAISEVPGTRVGELFF.

The chain combines TRBV7-2 with TRBJ1-2; 9 bases fit TRBD1. From germline, CDR1 is SGHTA and CDR2 FQGNSA. J lost 4 bases, V lost 5 bases, and 8 bases had no gene match. The CDR3 sequence is 15 residues long. CDR3 sequence (DNA): TGTGCCAGCAGCGCAAGGGACAGGGATTTCTATGGCTACACCTTC. This sequence encodes CASSARDRDFYGYTF. Combining the CDR3 with reference TRBV7-2 and TRBJ1-2 gives the whole variable domain GAGVSQSPSNKVTEKGKDVELRCDPISGHTALYWYRQSLGQGLEFLIYFQGNSAPDKSGLPSDRFSAERTGGSVSTLTIQRTQQEDSAVYLCASSARDRDFYGYTFGSGTRLTVV.

The V and J genes are TRBV6-1 and TRBJ2-3, with TRBD2 matching 7 bases. Trimming removed 4 bases from V and 4 bases from J; junction bases left unmatched: 11. The CDR3 has 16 residues. Germline loops: CDR1 MNHNS, CDR2 SASEGT. The CDR3 spells CASSAIAGAGADTQYF. The CDR3 DNA follows: TGTGCCAGCAGTGCCATCGCGGGAGCTGGGGCAGATACGCAGTATTTT.

The V gene is TRBV6-5, the J gene TRBJ2-3; D remains ambiguous. V was trimmed by 5 bases and J by 4 bases, leaving 7 bases between them. This CDR3 has 12 amino acids. Germline V gene lookup returns CDR1 MNHEY and CDR2 SVGAGI. This CDR3 reads CASSGVADTQYF. The CDR3 region has the DNA TGTGCCAGCAGTGGGGTTGCAGATACGCAGTATTTT.

Concerning this clone: Other DNA sequences of this sample code for an identical CDR3. The V and J genes are TRBV5-4 and TRBJ1-5; D uncertain. This CDR3 region has 14 residues. Germline CDR1 reads SGHNT; CDR2 reads YYREEE (reference sequence). V lost 0 bases and J 4 bases, leaving 8 bases between the germline ends. The chain's CDR3 is CASSLAGGNQPQHF. The CDR3 DNA follows: TGTGCCAGCAGCTTGGCTGGCGGGAATCAGCCCCAGCATTTT. Looking up the rest from reference TRBV5-4 and TRBJ1-5 gives the full variable domain: ETGVTQSPTHLIKTRGQQVTLRCSSQSGHNTVSWYQQALGQGPQFIFQYYREEENGRGNFPPRFSGLQFPNYSSELNVNALELDDSALYLCASSLAGGNQPQHFGDGTRLSIL.

The chain links TRBV19 to TRBJ1-1; no reliable D call. V was trimmed by 3 bases and J by 4 bases, leaving 12 bases between them. This CDR3 contains 14 residues. CDR1 and CDR2 from the germline V gene are LNHDA and SQIVND (reference sequence). CDR3 sequence reads: CASSISRVGTEAFF. In DNA form, the CDR3 reads TGTGCCAGTAGTATCTCAAGGGTGGGCACTGAAGCTTTCTTT. The full variable domain, its missing parts supplied by reference TRBV19 and TRBJ1-1, is DGGITQSPKYLFRKEGQNVTLSCEQNLNHDAMYWYRQDPGQGLRLIYYSQIVNDFQKGDIAEGYSVSREKKESFPLTVTSAQKNPTAFYLCASSISRVGTEAFFGQGTRLTVV.

About this clone: At the DNA level, this CDR3 is encoded by other sequences in the same sample as well. V usage is TRBV19 and J usage is TRBJ1-5; maybe TRBD1 (5 bases). Trimming stripped 3 bases from V and 4 bases from J, with 13 bases between. Per germline, CDR1 LNHDA and CDR2 SQIVND (reference sequence). The length of the CDR3 is 15 residues. The CDR3 nucleotides read TGTGCCAGTAGTATCGAGGGGCAGGGAAATCAGCCCCAGCATTTT. It specifies CASSIEGQGNQPQHF.

CDR3 coding DNA: TGTGCCAGCAGCCCGGGGGGAGTTGACATTCAGTACTTC. This gives the protein CASSPGGVDIQYF. This sequence joins TRBV5-4 and TRBJ2-4; 7 bases are a match to TRBD2. V trimming: 4 bases; J trimming: 8 bases; junction bases outside the gene matches: 6. CDR3 length: 13 amino acids. Germline assignment: CDR1 SGHNT and CDR2 YYREEE (reference sequence).

This clone was counted a single time. The chain is built from TRBV2 and TRBJ2-5; no firm D call. Trimming took 7 bases from V and 3 from J, leaving 12 bases between them. The CDR3 has 13 residues. In germline, CDR1 is SNHLY, CDR2 FYNNEI. As DNA, the CDR3 is TGTGCCAGCAAGCGAAACGCAGAAGAGACCCAGTACTTC. This gives the protein CASKRNAEETQYF. Variable domain in full (rest from reference TRBV2 and TRBJ2-5): EPEVTQTPSHQVTQMGQEVILRCVPISNHLYFYWYRQILGQKVEFLVSFYNNEISEKSEIFDDQFSVERPDGSNFTLKIRSTKLEDSAMYFCASKRNAEETQYFGPGTRLLVL.

The rearrangement joins TRBV5-4 to TRBJ1-1, with unresolved D. CDR3 length: 15 amino acids. With 4 bases removed from V and 1 base from J, the gap between germline ends came to 14 bases. CDR1 and CDR2 (germline): SGHNT, YYREEE (reference sequence). The chain's CDR3 is CASSPLNRQNTEAFF. DNA of the CDR3: TGTGCCAGCAGCCCCCTGAACCGACAGAACACTGAAGCTTTCTTT.

This chain links TRBV5-1 with TRBJ2-5; D gene uncertain. CDR3 length equals 12 residues. The V gene lost 5 bases and the J gene lost 3 bases, with 8 bases spanning the gap. Germline-derived CDR1 and CDR2 are SGHRS and YFSETQ. In nucleotides, the CDR3 is TGCGCCAGCAGAGGGCGTGAAGAGACCCAGTACTTC. Amino acids: CASRGREETQYF. Filled out from reference TRBV5-1 and TRBJ2-5, the complete variable domain reads KAGVTQTPRYLIKTRGQQVTLSCSPISGHRSVSWYQQTPGQGLQFLFEYFSETQRNKGNFPGRFSGRQFSNSRSEMNVSTLELGDSALYLCASRGREETQYFGPGTRLLVL.

The chain links TRBV6-1 to TRBJ2-2; unclear D gene. CDR3 length equals 13 residues. CDR1 and CDR2 from the germline V gene are MNHNS and SASEGT. V lost 3 bases and J lost 11, with 13 bases in between. Written as DNA, the CDR3 is TGTGCCAGCAGTGATTATCGGGCGTATGAGCTGTTTTTT. Translated, it gives CASSDYRAYELFF.

This chain joins TRBV7-6 and TRBJ1-4; D perhaps matches TRBD1 (5 bases). From germline, CDR1 is SGHVS and CDR2 FNYEAQ. CDR3 length equals 14 residues. V was pared by 8 bases and J by 8 bases, with 18 bases between. CDR3 loop: CASGAAGLGEKLFF. DNA of the CDR3: TGTGCCAGCGGAGCAGCAGGGTTAGGGGAAAAACTGTTTTTT.